The next 2 T cell receptor beta chains were all read from a single sample in a study of cytomegalovirus exposure and HLA in healthy donors. 13 Jbeta primers and 60 Vbeta primers were used for the PCR. Clones were sequenced by immunoSEQ multiplex PCR, and TCRdb holds only the in-frame ones, with some missing. The repertoire holds under 200,000 clones, with around 88% as singletons. The sequencing input was PBMCs. The receptors originated from a woman aged 18-30 years in good health and CMV-seronegative.

V is TRBV29-1 and J is TRBJ1-1; D remains ambiguous. Germline lookup yields CDR1 SQVTM and CDR2 ANQGSEA. V lost 4 bases to trimming and J lost 5 bases, with 8 bases between them. CDR3 size: 11 residues. For the CDR3, the DNA is TGCAGCGTTGTATTCAGGACTGAAGCTTTCTTT. Residues: CSVVFRTEAFF.

The gene calls are TRBV2 and TRBJ1-1, with 7 bases aligning to TRBD1. The germline CDR1 and CDR2 sequences are SNHLY and FYNNEI. V shed 8 bases and J 0 bases; nucleotides not matched to a gene: 12. The CDR3 is made up of 16 amino acids. CDR3 nucleotides: TGTGCCAGCGGAGGAGACAGGGAATTTATGAACACTGAAGCTTTCTTT. This sequence encodes CASGGDREFMNTEAFF.